Here is one TCR beta chain with its context. The antigen is undetermined. The ends were cut back, 3 bases at V and 3 bases at J, with 9 bases in the middle. The CDR3 runs 13 residues. CDR1 is SGDLS, CDR2 YYNGEE, per germline. TCRdb redid the calling of the reads with MiXCR, one entry per CDR3 protein. This sample has 740,000 or so distinct CDR3 sequences, with about a third found just once. This specimen belongs to a study of T cell repertoires in cytomegalovirus infection. Study-level points and caveats: People with CMV and the relevant HLA were identified by cumulative public TCR beta family frequency.

Material: PBMCs. The origin of this receptor is a human donor in good health (CMV status not recorded). Some clones in this sample may be carry-over from other donors' samples. V is TRBV9 and J is TRBJ1-2; D unresolved. The CDR3 protein is CASSGDGDYGYTF. The CDR3 bases are TGTGCCAGCAGCGGCGACGGAGACTATGGCTACACCTTC.